These 29 T cell receptor beta chains were sequenced from one sample in a study of cytomegalovirus exposure and HLA in healthy donors. The PCR contained 60 Vbeta and 13 Jbeta primers. Produced via immunoSEQ multiplex PCR; TCRdb's table is partial and in-frame only. Among about 69,000 clones listed, about 75% were seen once. The material sequenced was PBMCs. The receptors here all came from a young man in good health and CMV-seronegative.

CDR3 residues: CASSPVSGQETQYF. The DNA of the CDR3 is TGTGCCAGCTCACCAGTCTCGGGGCAAGAGACCCAGTACTTC. The chain combines TRBV18 with TRBJ2-5; TRBD2 is a possible D gene (5 bases). Germline CDR1 and CDR2: KGHSH and LQKENI. Trimming stripped 2 bases from V and 2 bases from J, with 9 bases between. The CDR3 totals 14 residues.

This clone turned up a few times. J is TRBJ1-1 and V is TRBV2; a weak D match, TRBD1 (6 bases). Germline V gene data show CDR1 as SNHLY and CDR2 as FYNNEI. V was clipped by 6 bases and J by 5 bases, with 19 bases between them. The CDR3 runs 15 residues. This chain's CDR3 is CASRTPGGRETEAFF. The CDR3 region has the DNA TGTGCCAGCAGGACGCCGGGGGGGCGGGAAACTGAAGCTTTCTTT.

The V call is TRBV2, the J call TRBJ2-7; TRBD1 is a possible D gene (6 bases). The CDR3 runs to 13 residues. V lost 6 bases and J 3 bases, leaving 12 bases between the germline ends. CDR1 is SNHLY and CDR2 is FYNNEI in the germline V gene. In nucleotides, the CDR3 is TGTGCCAGCAGCGCCGGGACAAGCTACGAGCAGTACGTC. Residues: CASSAGTSYEQYV.

This chain joins TRBV5-4 and TRBJ1-2; the match to TRBD1 covers 10 bases. Per the germline V gene, CDR1 is SGHNT and CDR2 is YYREEE (reference sequence). This CDR3 spans 16 amino acids. Unmatched junction bases numbered 3, after V lost 0 bases and J lost 1 base. The CDR3 coding sequence is TGTGCCAGCAGCTTGGCGGGGACAGGGGTTAACTATGGCTACACCTTC. It encodes CASSLAGTGVNYGYTF.

The rearrangement uses TRBV5-1 and TRBJ2-1, with 8 nucleotides matching TRBD1. Trimming removed 2 bases from V and 9 bases from J; junction bases left unmatched: 16. This CDR3 is 17 amino acids long. The germline CDR1 and CDR2 sequences are SGHRS and YFSETQ. In nucleotides, the CDR3 is TGCGCCAGCAGCTTCACCCCAGGGGGCGGGTGGACCGGTGAGCAGTTCTTC. It encodes CASSFTPGGGWTGEQFF.

The chain employs TRBV6-1 and TRBJ1-6, with TRBD1 matching 7 bases. The CDR3 consists of 15 residues. V lost 6 bases and J lost 10; bases outside the gene matches: 12. Germline CDR1 is MNHNS and CDR2 is SASEGT. CDR3 DNA: TGTGCCAGCAGGCGACAGGGACAAGTGGAATCACCCCTCCACTTT. Translated: CASRRQGQVESPLHF.

The rearrangement uses TRBV6-1 and TRBJ1-5; TRBD1 is a possible D gene (6 bases). Germline V CDR1 and CDR2: MNHNS, SASEGT. The germline V and J ends were trimmed by 2 bases and 9 bases, with 20 bases remaining between them. The length of the CDR3 is 16 residues. In nucleotides, the CDR3 is TGTGCCAGCAGTGAAAGGCAGGGGACCGGGTTTACGCCCCAGCATTTT. Its translation: CASSERQGTGFTPQHF.

This chain uses TRBV7-2 with TRBJ1-2; D is undetermined. The V end lost 5 bases, the J end lost 8 bases, and 12 bases lay between the germline ends. Germline CDR1 SGHTA, CDR2 FQGNSA. The CDR3 runs 12 residues. The CDR3 sequence: CASSQVPRGYTF. The DNA for the CDR3 is TGTGCCAGCAGCCAGGTGCCCAGGGGCTACACCTTC.

The chain recombines TRBV18 with TRBJ1-2, with D perhaps TRBD1 (6 bases). Per the germline V gene, CDR1 is KGHSH and CDR2 is LQKENI. V gave up 3 bases and J gave up 8 bases, with 13 bases separating them. The CDR3 contains 13 residues. CDR3: CASSPTGMSGYTF. CDR3 DNA: TGTGCCAGCTCACCTACAGGGATGTCGGGCTACACCTTC.

The chain carries TRBV27 and TRBJ2-5; D is ambiguous. The CDR3 contains 13 residues. Trimming took off 3 bases at V and 3 bases at J, with 8 bases between the two ends. CDR1 and CDR2 from the germline V gene are MNHEY and SMNVEV (reference sequence). The CDR3 nucleotides are TGTGCCAGCAGTTTTTTTCCCGAAGAGACCCAGTACTTC. This codes for CASSFFPEETQYF.

V gene TRBV5-6 combines with J gene TRBJ2-5; D is possibly TRBD1 (5 bases). Germline V CDR1 and CDR2: SGHDT, YYEEEE. The CDR3 has 13 residues. V lost 1 base and J lost 1, with 5 bases in between. CDR3 protein: CASSLRGQETQYF. In DNA form, the CDR3 reads TGTGCCAGCAGCTTGAGGGGCCAAGAGACCCAGTACTTC.

The chain has TRBV9 and TRBJ2-1; the D is unclear. V shed 2 bases and J shed 8 bases, with 8 bases lying between them. The CDR3 runs 12 residues. CDR1 is SGDLS and CDR2 is YYNGEE in the germline V gene. Here the CDR3 reads CASSVRFHEQFF. CDR3 coding DNA: TGTGCCAGCAGCGTTCGTTTCCATGAGCAGTTCTTC.

This chain links TRBV6-1 with TRBJ1-6; 8 bases agree with TRBD1. The trim removed 0 bases at V and 13 bases at J, leaving 14 bases unmatched. The CDR3 has 17 amino acids. The germline CDR1 and CDR2 sequences are MNHNS and SASEGT. CDR3 region: CASSEAPGAGGARPLHF. The CDR3 nucleotides read TGTGCCAGCAGTGAAGCTCCGGGGGCAGGGGGCGCGAGGCCCCTCCACTTT.

Concerning this clone itself: This sample also contains other DNA sequences that code for the same CDR3. The chain links TRBV5-1 to TRBJ2-3, with D unclear. The germline V gene encodes CDR1 SGHRS and CDR2 YFSETQ. The CDR3 has 14 amino acids. The ends were cut back, 1 base at V and 1 base at J, with 7 bases in the middle. This CDR3 reads CASSLRQGTDTQYF. As DNA, the CDR3 is TGCGCCAGCAGCTTGCGGCAGGGCACAGATACGCAGTATTTT.

This clone was counted once. This sequence joins TRBV2 and TRBJ2-3; the match to TRBD1 covers 7 bases. V shed 8 bases, J shed 0 bases, and the junction held 5 bases outside the gene matches. There are 14 residues in the CDR3. CDR1 SNHLY and CDR2 FYNNEI come from the germline V gene. CDR3 sequence reads: CASGGQTSTDTQYF. DNA of the CDR3: TGTGCCAGCGGGGGACAGACTAGCACAGATACGCAGTATTTT.

The V and J genes are TRBV28 and TRBJ2-6, with TRBD1 identical over 10 bases. Germline CDR1 MDHEN, CDR2 SYDVKM. Trimming at V came to 4 bases and at J to 4 bases, leaving 7 bases not matched to a gene. CDR3 length: 17 amino acids. As DNA, the CDR3 is TGTGCCAGCAGTTCTATCGGACAGGGGGTCGGGGCCAACGTCCTGACTTTC. It specifies CASSSIGQGVGANVLTF.

V gene TRBV11-2 combines with J gene TRBJ2-1; D gene uncertain. Deletions cut 1 base from V and 6 bases from J, with 10 bases between. Germline CDR1 reads SGHAT; CDR2 reads FQNNGV. CDR3 length: 14 amino acids. In nucleotides, the CDR3 is TGTGCCAGCAGCTTAGTGGCGGCAGCCAATGAGCAGTTCTTC. This gives the protein CASSLVAAANEQFF. Full variable domain (rest looked up from reference TRBV11-2 and TRBJ2-1): EAGVAQSPRYKIIEKRQSVAFWCNPISGHATLYWYQQILGQGPKLLIQFQNNGVVDDSQLPKDRFSAERLKGVDSTLKIQPAKLEDSAVYLCASSLVAAANEQFFGPGTRLTVL.

The J gene is TRBJ2-2, the V gene TRBV7-2, with D perhaps matching TRBD2 (6 bases). The CDR3 contains 16 residues. V lost 2 bases and J 0 bases, leaving 10 bases between the germline ends. Looked up from germline, CDR1 is SGHTA and CDR2 is FQGNSA. CDR3 nucleotide sequence: TGTGCCAGCAGCTTACTTCTAGCGTCGAACACCGGGGAGCTGTTTTTT. Translated, it gives CASSLLLASNTGELFF.

This clone showed up just a few times. The chain is built from TRBV7-2 and TRBJ1-1; 7 bases match TRBD1. Germline CDR1 SGHTA, CDR2 FQGNSA. The V gene end was trimmed by 1 base and the J gene end by 0 bases; junction bases not matched to a gene: 2. There are 15 residues in the CDR3. As DNA, the CDR3 is TGTGCCAGCAGCTTAGTGGGACAGCTGAACACTGAAGCTTTCTTT. Translation: CASSLVGQLNTEAFF.

The chain links TRBV28 to TRBJ1-2, with D perhaps matching TRBD1 (6 bases). The ends were cut back, 6 bases at V and 2 bases at J, with 22 bases in the middle. The CDR3 covers 17 residues. CDR1 and CDR2 (germline): MDHEN, SYDVKM. For the CDR3, the DNA is TGTGCCAGCAGAAGTCACGGGGGGCGCGAAGGAAACTATGGCTACACCTTC. It codes for CASRSHGGREGNYGYTF.

The chain carries TRBV6-5 and TRBJ2-5; no firm D call. The CDR3 is made up of 11 amino acids. Germline assignment: CDR1 MNHEY and CDR2 SVGAGI. V lost 5 bases, J lost 7 bases, and 8 bases lay in between. The CDR3 is CASSRAGTQYF. The CDR3 DNA reads TGTGCCAGCAGTCGCGCCGGGACCCAGTACTTC.

The CDR3: CASGTTGGAFETQYF. CDR3 sequence (DNA): TGTGCCAGCGGGACAACAGGGGGCGCGTTTGAGACCCAGTACTTC. The V gene is TRBV6-6, the J gene TRBJ2-5; 9 nucleotides line up with TRBD1. This CDR3 comprises 15 residues. Germline CDR1 is MNHNY and CDR2 is SVGAGI (reference sequence). The V gene end was trimmed by 8 bases and the J gene end by 5 bases; junction bases not matched to a gene: 12.

The V call is TRBV9, the J call TRBJ2-3; maybe TRBD1 (5 bases). V was trimmed by 0 bases and J by 2 bases, leaving 10 bases between them. This CDR3 has 15 residues. Per the germline V gene, CDR1 is SGDLS and CDR2 is YYNGEE. CDR3 loop: CASSVVGHPTDTQYF. CDR3 nucleotides: TGTGCCAGCAGCGTAGTGGGGCACCCCACAGATACGCAGTATTTT. Full variable domain (rest looked up from reference TRBV9 and TRBJ2-3): DSGVTQTPKHLITATGQRVTLRCSPRSGDLSVYWYQQSLDQGLQFLIQYYNGEERAKGNILERFSAQQFPDLHSELNLSSLELGDSALYFCASSVVGHPTDTQYFGPGTRLTVL.

The rearrangement uses TRBV18 and TRBJ2-2; the D is unclear. With 3 bases removed from V and 0 bases from J, the gap between germline ends came to 20 bases. The CDR3 is 19 residues long. Germline CDR1 is KGHSH and CDR2 is LQKENI. The CDR3 spells CASSPEEIMTGANTGELFF. CDR3 DNA sequence: TGTGCCAGCTCACCCGAAGAAATCATGACTGGCGCGAACACCGGGGAGCTGTTTTTT.

The chain carries TRBV6-5 and TRBJ1-2; no clear D. The CDR3 length is 15 residues. V was shortened by 0 bases and J by 6 bases, with 14 bases between the two germline ends. CDR1 MNHEY and CDR2 SVGAGI come from the germline V gene. The CDR3 DNA reads as TGTGCCAGCAGTTACTCTGCGGCCCGATATAATGGCTACACCTTC. This translates into CASSYSAARYNGYTF.

J is TRBJ2-3 and V is TRBV30, with D perhaps TRBD2 (6 bases). This CDR3 has 13 amino acids. CDR1 and CDR2 from the germline V gene are GTSNPN and SVGIG (reference sequence). The ends were cut back, 3 bases at V and 0 bases at J, with 7 bases in the middle. CDR3 sequence: CAWSGGSTDTQYF. Written as DNA, the CDR3 is TGTGCCTGGAGCGGGGGAAGCACAGATACGCAGTATTTT. The variable domain in full, with the rest retrieved from reference TRBV30 and TRBJ2-3, is SQTIHQWPATLVQPVGSPLSLECTVEGTSNPNLYWYRQAAGRGLQLLFYSVGIGQISSEVPQNLSASRPQDRQFILSSKKLLLSDSGFYLCAWSGGSTDTQYFGPGTRLTVL.

The chain links TRBV7-3 to TRBJ2-6; 11 bases line up with TRBD2. In germline, CDR1 is SGHTA, CDR2 FQGTGA. The CDR3 contains 17 residues. V was pared by 4 bases and J by 2 bases, with 4 bases of the junction left unmatched. The CDR3 nucleotides read TGTGCCAGCAGCTCTAGCGGGGGGCTGGCTGGGGCCAACGTCCTGACTTTC. Protein: CASSSSGGLAGANVLTF.

CDR3 sequence reads: CASSKVCGKPNYGYTF. CDR3 in DNA: TGTGCCAGCAGCAAAGTATGCGGAAAACCTAACTATGGCTACACCTTC. The chain recombines TRBV21-1 with TRBJ1-2. TRBV21-1 is designated a pseudogene. The CDR3 totals 16 residues.

The J gene is TRBJ1-1, the V gene TRBV6-5; a possible D gene is TRBD1 (6 bases). The V gene lost 2 bases and the J gene lost 10 bases, with 8 bases spanning the gap. The CDR3 has 11 residues. Germline CDR1 MNHEY, CDR2 SVGAGI. CDR3 amino acids: CASSYTGRAFF. DNA for the CDR3: TGTGCCAGCAGTTACACAGGGAGAGCTTTCTTT.